This T cell receptor beta chain was profiled in a study of PD-L1 blockade in urothelial cancer. In the study overall: Blood was analyzed 3 weeks (second dose) and 6 weeks after treatment start. Per blood sample, T cells had a median of 141,255.

Spiked synthetic TCR analogs estimated absolute template abundance per PCR. Sequencing used immunoSEQ multiplex PCR; TCRdb keeps in-frame clones, though not all of them. The top ten clones hold 1.5% to 2% of a sample with 95,000 or so clones, around nine tenths of them seen once. This sample's time point: pretreatment peripheral blood. Patients were diagnosed with urothelial carcinoma, either locally advanced or metastatic. This clonotype originated in a man between 60 and 75 years old with urothelial cancer. The specimen comprised PBMCs, sampled around atezolizumab (anti-PD-L1) treatment.

DNA of the CDR3: TGTGCCAGCAGCTTAATTCAGGGCCACGAGCAGTACTTC. It yields the protein CASSLIQGHEQYF. This chain links TRBV7-9 with TRBJ2-7; D might be TRBD1 (5 bases). The CDR3 consists of 13 residues. Germline V lookup: CDR1 SEHNR, CDR2 FQNEAQ (reference sequence). V was shortened by 2 bases and J by 5 bases, with 10 bases between the two germline ends.